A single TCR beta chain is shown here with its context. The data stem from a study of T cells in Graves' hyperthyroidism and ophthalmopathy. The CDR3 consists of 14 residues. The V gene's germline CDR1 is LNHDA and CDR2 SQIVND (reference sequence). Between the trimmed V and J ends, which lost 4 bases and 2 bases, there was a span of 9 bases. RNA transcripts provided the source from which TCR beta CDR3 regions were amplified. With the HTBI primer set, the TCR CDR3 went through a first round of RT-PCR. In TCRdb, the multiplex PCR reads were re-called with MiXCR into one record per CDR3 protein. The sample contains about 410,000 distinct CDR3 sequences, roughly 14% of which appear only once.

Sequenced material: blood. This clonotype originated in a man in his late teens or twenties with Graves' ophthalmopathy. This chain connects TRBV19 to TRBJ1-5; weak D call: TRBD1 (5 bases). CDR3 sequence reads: CASSSPGGNQPQHF. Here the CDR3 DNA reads TGTGCCAGTAGTAGCCCGGGGGGCAATCAGCCCCAGCATTTT. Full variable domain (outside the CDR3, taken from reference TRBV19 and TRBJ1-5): DGGITQSPKYLFRKEGQNVTLSCEQNLNHDAMYWYRQDPGQGLRLIYYSQIVNDFQKGDIAEGYSVSREKKESFPLTVTSAQKNPTAFYLCASSSPGGNQPQHFGDGTRLSIL.